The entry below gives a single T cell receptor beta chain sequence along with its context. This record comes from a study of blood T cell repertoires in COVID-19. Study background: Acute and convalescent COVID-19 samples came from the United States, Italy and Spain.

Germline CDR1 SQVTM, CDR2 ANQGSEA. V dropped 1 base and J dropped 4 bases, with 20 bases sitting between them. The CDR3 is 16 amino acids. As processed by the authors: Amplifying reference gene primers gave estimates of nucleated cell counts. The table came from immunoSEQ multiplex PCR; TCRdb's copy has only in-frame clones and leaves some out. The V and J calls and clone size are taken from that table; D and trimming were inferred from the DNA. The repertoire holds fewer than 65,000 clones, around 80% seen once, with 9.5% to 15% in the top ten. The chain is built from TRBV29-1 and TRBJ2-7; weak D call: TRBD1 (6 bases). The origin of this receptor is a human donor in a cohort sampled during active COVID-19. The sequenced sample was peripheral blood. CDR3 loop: CSVEGVNTGSSYEQYF. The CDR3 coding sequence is TGCAGCGTTGAAGGTGTTAATACAGGGTCCTCTTACGAGCAGTACTTC.